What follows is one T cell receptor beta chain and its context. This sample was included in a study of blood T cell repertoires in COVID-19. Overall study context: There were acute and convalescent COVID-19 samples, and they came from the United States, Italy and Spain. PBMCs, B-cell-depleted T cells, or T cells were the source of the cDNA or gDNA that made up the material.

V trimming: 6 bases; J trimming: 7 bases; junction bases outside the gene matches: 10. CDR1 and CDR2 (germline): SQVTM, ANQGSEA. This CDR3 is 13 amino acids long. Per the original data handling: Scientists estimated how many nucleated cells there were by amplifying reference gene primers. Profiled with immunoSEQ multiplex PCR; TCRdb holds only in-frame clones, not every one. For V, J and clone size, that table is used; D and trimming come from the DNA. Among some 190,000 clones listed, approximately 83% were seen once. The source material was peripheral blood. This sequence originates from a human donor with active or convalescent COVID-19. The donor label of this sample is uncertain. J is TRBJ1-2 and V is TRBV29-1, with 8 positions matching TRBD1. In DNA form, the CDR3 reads TGCAGCGTCGAATTAGGACAGGGCTTTGGCTACACCTTC. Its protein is CSVELGQGFGYTF.